One and the same sample provided the 30 T cell receptor beta chains below, sequenced in a study of vaccination and CD4 T cells after COVID-19. Treatment noted: approximately nine-day PBMC culture with coronavirus spike peptide pools or control peptides (ViraFEST assay). The antigens for these receptors are not known. Oncomine TCR Beta short-read sequencing was applied to DNA from cultured CD4+ T cells. TCRdb passed the PCR reads through MiXCR, listing each CDR3 protein once. The profile shows under 8,500 distinct CDR3 sequences, over 50% of them singletons. Here the sequenced sample was cultured CD4+ T cells from blood, taken after SARS-CoV-2 vaccination. The origin of the receptors is a human donor with COVID-19.

This clonotype was seen a handful of times. This chain connects TRBV19 to TRBJ2-7; 7 nucleotides agree with TRBD1. Germline CDR1 is LNHDA and CDR2 is SQIVND (reference sequence). Trimming cost V 1 base and J 2 bases; bases outside gene matches: 2. The CDR3 loop spans 14 amino acids. The CDR3 DNA follows: TGTGCCAGTAGTATAGGTCAGGGGGCCTACGAGCAGTACTTC. Translation: CASSIGQGAYEQYF.

CDR3 amino acids: CASSPHGRSSYNSPLHF. Here the CDR3 DNA reads TGTGCCAGCAGCCCCCACGGACGGAGCTCCTATAATTCACCCCTCCACTTT. The chain joins TRBV7-8 to TRBJ1-6; no clear D. CDR1 and CDR2 from the germline V gene are SGHVS and FQNEAQ. V lost 5 bases and J 0 bases, leaving 14 bases between the germline ends. The CDR3 is 17 residues long.

The rearrangement links TRBV2 to TRBJ2-3; 7 bases agree with TRBD2. Germline V gene lookup returns CDR1 SNHLY and CDR2 FYNNEI. The CDR3 runs 16 residues. The trim removed 6 bases at V and 0 bases at J, leaving 9 bases unmatched. The CDR3 DNA reads as TGTGCCAGCAGCCCCCTTGCGGGGGTGAGCACAGATACGCAGTATTTT. This encodes CASSPLAGVSTDTQYF.

A single count supports this clonotype. The chain couples TRBV7-8 to TRBJ2-4, with a possible D match to TRBD1 (6 bases). Germline CDR1 is SGHVS and CDR2 is FQNEAQ. CDR3 length: 19 amino acids. Trimming left V 4 bases short and J 5 bases short, with 27 bases between. The DNA of the CDR3 is TGTGCCAGCAGCTCACGGAGATGGACAGACCCGAGTATGCAAAACATTCAGTACTTC. This gives the protein CASSSRRWTDPSMQNIQYF. Full variable domain (rest looked up from reference TRBV7-8 and TRBJ2-4): GAGVSQSPRYKVAKRGQDVALRCDPISGHVSLFWYQQALGQGPEFLTYFQNEAQLDKSGLPSDRFFAERPEGSVSTLKIQRTQQEDSAVYLCASSSRRWTDPSMQNIQYFGAGTRLSVL.

Comment on this clonotype: A read error may produce the germline difference seen at one junction end. The V call is TRBV7-2, the J call TRBJ1-2; weak D call: TRBD1 (5 bases). Germline assignment: CDR1 SGHTA and CDR2 FQGNSA. There are 16 residues in the CDR3. In DNA, the CDR3 is TGTGCCAGCGGCTTAGGGCAACGGGGGTTAAACTATGGCTACACCTTC. Translated, it gives CASGLGQRGLNYGYTF.

V gene TRBV6-1 combines with J gene TRBJ1-2; D is undetermined. The V gene's germline CDR1 is MNHNS and CDR2 SASEGT. V was trimmed by 4 bases and J by 7 bases, leaving 13 bases between them. There are 13 residues in the CDR3. The CDR3 DNA reads as TGTGCCAGCAGTGTGGACCCTTGGGTTGGCTACACCTTC. Translation: CASSVDPWVGYTF.

This clonotype showed up just once. J is TRBJ2-3 and V is TRBV27; 8 positions match TRBD1. V gave up 2 bases and J gave up 7 bases; unmatched junction bases: 11. The length of the CDR3 is 16 residues. Germline V gene data show CDR1 as MNHEY and CDR2 as SMNVEV (reference sequence). The DNA for the CDR3 is TGTGCCAGCAGTTTACGCGCCCCAGGGGGCGCATATACGCAGTATTTT. As protein: CASSLRAPGGAYTQYF.

This rearrangement joins TRBV27 to TRBJ2-7; D unresolved. This CDR3 has 16 residues. V dropped 5 bases and J dropped 5 bases, with 22 bases sitting between them. Germline lookup yields CDR1 MNHEY and CDR2 SMNVEV (reference sequence). CDR3 amino acids: CASSPQFVGLTNEQYF. CDR3 nucleotide sequence: TGTGCCAGCAGTCCGCAGTTTGTGGGATTGACCAACGAGCAGTACTTC.

This clonotype occurred a few times. The rearrangement joins TRBV20-1 to TRBJ2-5; the D gene could be TRBD1 or TRBD2 (6 bases each). Germline V CDR1 and CDR2: DFQATT, SNEGSKA (reference sequence). Trimming stripped 3 bases from V and 0 bases from J, with 20 bases between. The length of the CDR3 is 17 residues. This CDR3 is CSARAMGGTTYQETQYF. For the CDR3, the DNA is TGCAGTGCTAGGGCAATGGGGGGCACCACGTACCAAGAGACCCAGTACTTC.

This chain links TRBV20-1 with TRBJ1-5; possibly TRBD1 for D (6 bases). Germline lookup yields CDR1 DFQATT and CDR2 SNEGSKA (reference sequence). The CDR3 is made up of 16 amino acids. Trimming pared 5 bases from V and 4 bases from J, leaving 21 bases between. The CDR3 reads CSAPAGGAGQNQPQHF. For the CDR3, the DNA is TGCAGTGCTCCGGCGGGGGGCGCAGGACAAAATCAGCCCCAGCATTTT.

The chain employs TRBV6-1 and TRBJ2-7; 14 bases map to TRBD2. J gave up 4 bases and V 2 bases, and 4 bases lay outside the gene matches. The CDR3 sequence is 16 residues long. Germline V gene lookup returns CDR1 MNHNS and CDR2 SASEGT. The CDR3 region is CASSEPGLAGGYEQYF. In DNA, the CDR3 is TGTGCCAGCAGTGAACCAGGACTAGCGGGGGGATACGAGCAGTACTTC.

This clonotype was counted between two and nine times. This sequence joins TRBV24-1 and TRBJ2-3; 8 bases align to TRBD1. The CDR3 runs to 14 residues. V trimming: 3 bases; J trimming: 8 bases; junction bases outside the gene matches: 6. Germline CDR1 reads KGHDR; CDR2 reads SFDVKD. CDR3 region: CATSDPGQGGTQYF. CDR3 bases: TGTGCCACCAGTGATCCCGGACAGGGTGGTACGCAGTATTTT.

V gene TRBV3-1 combines with J gene TRBJ2-5, with 8 bases lining up with TRBD2. The V and J ends lost 4 bases and 2 bases, in that order; junction bases with no gene match: 3. The CDR3 covers 14 residues. Germline CDR1 is LGHDT and CDR2 is YNNKEL (reference sequence). CDR3 sequence reads: CASSLRGGQETQYF. The CDR3, as DNA: TGTGCCAGCAGCCTCCGGGGGGGACAAGAGACCCAGTACTTC.

The V gene is TRBV2, the J gene TRBJ2-2, with D possibly being TRBD1 or TRBD2 (5 bases each). The CDR3 loop spans 15 amino acids. Per the germline V gene, CDR1 is SNHLY and CDR2 is FYNNEI. The V and J ends lost 6 bases and 0 bases respectively, with 11 bases between them. CDR3 protein: CASRSGRPNTGELFF. CDR3 sequence (DNA): TGTGCCAGCAGGTCGGGGCGGCCGAACACCGGGGAGCTGTTTTTT.

The gene calls are TRBV2 and TRBJ2-2; tentative D call: TRBD2 (7 bases). In germline, CDR1 is SNHLY, CDR2 FYNNEI. V was cut by 4 bases and J by 4 bases, with 13 bases left in between. The CDR3 totals 15 residues. CDR3 amino acids: CASSVGGLSTGELFF. CDR3 in DNA: TGTGCCAGCAGTGTCGGGGGGCTGTCCACCGGGGAGCTGTTTTTT.

The chain uses TRBV30 and TRBJ2-7, with D possibly TRBD1 on 5 matching bases. V lost 4 bases, J lost 3 bases, and 13 bases lay in between. The CDR3 is made up of 13 amino acids. The V gene's germline CDR1 is GTSNPN and CDR2 SVGIG (reference sequence). The CDR3, as DNA: TGTGCCTGGAATGCAGGGTTGGACTACGAGCAGTACTTC. Its protein product is CAWNAGLDYEQYF.

V and J are TRBV2 and TRBJ1-2, with D possibly TRBD1 on 5 matching bases. Germline CDR1 reads SNHLY; CDR2 reads FYNNEI. V was shortened by 5 bases and J by 6 bases, with 16 bases between the two germline ends. The CDR3 spans 14 residues. The CDR3 DNA reads TGTGCCAGCAGTTATGGACAAACGAAGCATGGCTACACCTTC. This codes for CASSYGQTKHGYTF.

This clonotype was recorded a few times. V is TRBV20-1 and J is TRBJ1-5; D is unclear. Germline V gene sequence: CDR1 DFQATT, CDR2 SNEGSKA (reference sequence). V gave up 1 base and J gave up 1 base, with 5 bases separating them. The CDR3 covers 13 residues. Written as DNA, the CDR3 is TGCAGTGCTAGAGGCGAGAGCAATCAGCCCCAGCATTTT. This encodes CSARGESNQPQHF.

V and J are TRBV20-1 and TRBJ1-1; a possible D gene is TRBD1 (6 bases). Germline CDR1 DFQATT, CDR2 SNEGSKA (reference sequence). V lost 0 bases and J lost 10, with 12 bases in between. CDR3 length: 12 amino acids. CDR3 protein: CSARESTGRAFF. In DNA form, the CDR3 reads TGCAGTGCTAGAGAAAGTACAGGGCGAGCTTTCTTT.

In DNA, the CDR3 is TGTGCCAGCAGCCAAGATCGCTCTTCAGGGATTAATTCACCCCTCCACTTT. Translating gives CASSQDRSSGINSPLHF. This rearrangement joins TRBV14 to TRBJ1-6; D is perhaps TRBD1 (5 bases). The CDR3 totals 17 residues. Deletions cut 0 bases from V and 6 bases from J, with 15 bases between. Germline CDR1 reads SGHDN; CDR2 reads FVKESK.

The chain combines TRBV7-2 with TRBJ2-5; 8 nucleotides align to TRBD1. The J segment lost 5 bases and the V segment lost 5 bases, leaving 4 bases of the junction unmatched. The CDR3 totals 13 residues. Germline V gene lookup returns CDR1 SGHTA and CDR2 FQGNSA. Here the CDR3 DNA reads TGTGCCAGCAGCCCAGGACAGGGCGAGACCCAGTACTTC. This sequence encodes CASSPGQGETQYF. The full variable domain, rest sourced from reference TRBV7-2 and TRBJ2-5, is GAGVSQSPSNKVTEKGKDVELRCDPISGHTALYWYRQSLGQGLEFLIYFQGNSAPDKSGLPSDRFSAERTGGSVSTLTIQRTQQEDSAVYLCASSPGQGETQYFGPGTRLLVL.

The chain joins TRBV6-1 to TRBJ1-2; no clear D gene. Germline CDR1 MNHNS, CDR2 SASEGT. The CDR3 loop spans 12 amino acids. V was cut by 0 bases and J by 8 bases, with 7 bases left in between. Here the CDR3 reads CASSEAGRGYTF. CDR3 coding DNA: TGTGCCAGCAGTGAAGCTGGCAGGGGCTACACCTTC.

V and J are TRBV6-2 or TRBV6-3 and TRBJ1-2; TRBD1 is a possible D gene (6 bases). Germline CDR1 MNHEY, CDR2 SVGEGT. The CDR3 runs 11 residues. Trimming took off 6 bases at V and 8 bases at J, with 10 bases between the two ends. The CDR3 sequence is CASSTGYGYTF. Here the CDR3 DNA reads TGTGCCAGCAGCACAGGGTACGGCTACACCTTC.

This clonotype was seen only a few times. The rearrangement uses TRBV20-1 and TRBJ2-2, with TRBD2 matching over 10 bases. The CDR3 runs 15 residues. Unmatched junction bases numbered 5, after V lost 3 bases and J lost 4 bases. Germline assignment: CDR1 DFQATT and CDR2 SNEGSKA (reference sequence). The CDR3 sequence is CSASRTSGFTGELFF. CDR3 nucleotide sequence: TGCAGTGCTAGTCGGACTAGCGGATTCACCGGGGAGCTGTTTTTT.

This sequence joins TRBV20-1 and TRBJ2-7; TRBD1 matches at 7 bases. CDR1 DFQATT and CDR2 SNEGSKA come from the germline V gene (reference sequence). This CDR3 is built from 14 residues. Losses at the gene ends were 4 bases for V and 2 bases for J; bases not matched to a gene: 8. The CDR3: CSANPQTGTYEQYF. CDR3 coding DNA: TGCAGTGCTAATCCCCAGACAGGGACCTACGAGCAGTACTTC.

J is TRBJ2-1 and V is TRBV20-1; D might be TRBD1 (6 bases). Per the germline V gene, CDR1 is DFQATT and CDR2 is SNEGSKA (reference sequence). The V and J ends lost 7 bases and 4 bases respectively, with 23 bases between them. The CDR3 has 16 residues. CDR3: CSGTGQLAAAYNEQFF. The CDR3 nucleotides read TGCAGTGGTACAGGGCAACTTGCCGCGGCATACAATGAGCAGTTCTTC.

This chain uses TRBV30 with TRBJ1-2; TRBD1 matches at 7 bases. The germline CDR1 and CDR2 sequences are GTSNPN and SVGIG (reference sequence). V lost 2 bases and J lost 7; bases outside the gene matches: 4. There are 12 residues in the CDR3. Here the CDR3 reads CAWSTSGGGYTF. The CDR3 DNA is TGTGCCTGGAGTACCTCAGGGGGTGGCTACACCTTC.

This sequence joins TRBV7-3 and TRBJ1-5, with 7 bases matching TRBD1. V trimming: 5 bases; J trimming: 4 bases; junction bases outside the gene matches: 5. Germline-derived CDR1 and CDR2 are SGHTA and FQGTGA. The CDR3 loop spans 14 amino acids. The CDR3 DNA reads TGTGCCAGCAGCCCCTCAGGGGGAAATCAGCCCCAGCATTTT. It codes for CASSPSGGNQPQHF. The whole variable domain, filled in from reference TRBV7-3 and TRBJ1-5, reads GAGVSQTPSNKVTEKGKYVELRCDPISGHTALYWYRQSLGQGPEFLIYFQGTGAADDSGLPNDRFFAVRPEGSVSTLKIQRTERGDSAVYLCASSPSGGNQPQHFGDGTRLSIL.

The V gene is TRBV12-3 or TRBV12-4, the J gene TRBJ1-2; no reliable D call. V was shortened by 7 bases and J by 4 bases, with 16 bases between the two germline ends. This CDR3 has 14 residues. The CDR3 DNA reads as TGTGCCAGCACCGCGGACGGTCGGACCTATGGCTACACCTTC. Protein sequence: CASTADGRTYGYTF.

The chain recombines TRBV4-1 with TRBJ1-2, with 11 bases fitting TRBD1. J gave up 6 bases and V 1 base, and 4 bases lay outside the gene matches. The length of the CDR3 is 15 residues. Germline loops: CDR1 MGHRA, CDR2 YSYEKL. CDR3 sequence: CASSQAGQGVNGYTF. In DNA form, the CDR3 reads TGCGCCAGCAGCCAAGCGGGACAGGGGGTTAATGGCTACACCTTC.